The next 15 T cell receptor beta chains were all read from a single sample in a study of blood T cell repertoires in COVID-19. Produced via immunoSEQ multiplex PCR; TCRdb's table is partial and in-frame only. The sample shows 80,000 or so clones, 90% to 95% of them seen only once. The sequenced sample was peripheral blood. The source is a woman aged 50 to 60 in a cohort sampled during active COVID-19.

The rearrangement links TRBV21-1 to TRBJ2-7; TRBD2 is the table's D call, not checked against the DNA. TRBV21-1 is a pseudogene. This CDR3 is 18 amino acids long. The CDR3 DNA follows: TGTGCCAGCAGCAAAGAGGGACCGGGGGTACTCCTCTCCTACGAGCAGTACTTC. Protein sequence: CASSKEGPGVLLSYEQYF.

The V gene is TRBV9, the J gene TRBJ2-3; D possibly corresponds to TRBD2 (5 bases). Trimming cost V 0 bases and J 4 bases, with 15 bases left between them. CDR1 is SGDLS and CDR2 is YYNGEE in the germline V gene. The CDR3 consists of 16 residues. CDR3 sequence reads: CASSVVPGNGADTQYF. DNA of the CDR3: TGTGCCAGCAGCGTAGTGCCCGGGAACGGGGCAGATACGCAGTATTTT.

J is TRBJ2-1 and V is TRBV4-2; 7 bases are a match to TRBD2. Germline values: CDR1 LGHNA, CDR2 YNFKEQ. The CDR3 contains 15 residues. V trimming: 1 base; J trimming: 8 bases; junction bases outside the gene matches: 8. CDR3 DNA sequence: TGTGCCAGCAGCCAAGCGATGACTAGCTGGCATGAGCAGTTCTTC. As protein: CASSQAMTSWHEQFF.

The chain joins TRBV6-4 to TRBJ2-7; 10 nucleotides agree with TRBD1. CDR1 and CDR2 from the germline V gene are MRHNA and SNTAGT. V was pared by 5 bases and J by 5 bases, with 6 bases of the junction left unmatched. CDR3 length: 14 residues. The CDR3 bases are TGTGCCAGCAGTCCCGGGACAGGGGCCCACGAGCAGTACTTC. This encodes CASSPGTGAHEQYF.

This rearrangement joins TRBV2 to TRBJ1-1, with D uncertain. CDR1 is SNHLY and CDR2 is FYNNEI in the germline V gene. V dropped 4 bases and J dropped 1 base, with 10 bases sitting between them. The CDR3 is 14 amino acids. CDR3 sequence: CASSGGFRNTEAFF. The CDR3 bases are TGTGCCAGCAGTGGAGGGTTTAGGAACACTGAAGCTTTCTTT.

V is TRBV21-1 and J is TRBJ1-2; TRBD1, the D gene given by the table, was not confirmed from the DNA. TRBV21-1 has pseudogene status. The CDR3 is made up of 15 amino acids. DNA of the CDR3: TGTGCCAGCAGCATCCGACAGGGATCTGACTATGGCTACACCTTC. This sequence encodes CASSIRQGSDYGYTF.

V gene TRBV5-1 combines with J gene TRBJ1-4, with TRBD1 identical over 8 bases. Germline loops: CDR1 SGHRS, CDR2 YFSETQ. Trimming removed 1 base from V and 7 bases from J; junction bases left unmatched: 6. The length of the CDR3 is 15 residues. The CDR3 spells CASSLRSGGGEKLFF. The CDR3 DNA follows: TGCGCCAGCAGCTTGCGGTCAGGGGGCGGTGAAAAACTGTTTTTT.

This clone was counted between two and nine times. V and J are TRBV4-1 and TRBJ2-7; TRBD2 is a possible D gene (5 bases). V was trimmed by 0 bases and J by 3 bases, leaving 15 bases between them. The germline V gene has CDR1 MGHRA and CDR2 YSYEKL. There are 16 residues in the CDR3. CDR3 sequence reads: CASSQDSGWAFYEQYF. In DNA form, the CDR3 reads TGCGCCAGCAGCCAAGATTCGGGGTGGGCGTTCTACGAGCAGTACTTC.

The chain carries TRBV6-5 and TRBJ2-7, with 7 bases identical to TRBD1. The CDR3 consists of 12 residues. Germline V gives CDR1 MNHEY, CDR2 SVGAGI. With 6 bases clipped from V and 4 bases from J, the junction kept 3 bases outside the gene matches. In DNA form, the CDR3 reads TGTGCCAGCAGAGGGACAGCTTACGAGCAGTACTTC. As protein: CASRGTAYEQYF.

The CDR3: CASSQDHGGGDTDTQYF. CDR3 bases: TGTGCCAGCAGCCAAGATCACGGTGGGGGGGACACAGATACGCAGTATTTT. This sequence joins TRBV4-2 and TRBJ2-3; 7 positions match TRBD2. V was clipped by 0 bases and J by 2 bases; unmatched bases: 8. Germline values: CDR1 LGHNA, CDR2 YNFKEQ. CDR3 length equals 17 residues.

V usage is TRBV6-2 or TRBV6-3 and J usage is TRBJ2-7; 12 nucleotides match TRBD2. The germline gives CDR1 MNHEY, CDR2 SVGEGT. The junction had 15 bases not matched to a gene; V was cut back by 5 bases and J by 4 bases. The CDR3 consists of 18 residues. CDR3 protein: CASSRDRLAGEVRYEQYF. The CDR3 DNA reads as TGTGCCAGCAGTAGGGACAGACTAGCGGGAGAAGTTCGGTACGAGCAGTACTTC.

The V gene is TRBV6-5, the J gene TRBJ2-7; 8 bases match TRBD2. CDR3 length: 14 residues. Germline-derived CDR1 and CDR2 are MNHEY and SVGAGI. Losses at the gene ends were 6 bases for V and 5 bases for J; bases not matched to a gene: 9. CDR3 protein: CASRTGTSSHEQYF. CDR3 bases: TGTGCCAGCAGAACCGGGACTAGTTCGCACGAGCAGTACTTC.

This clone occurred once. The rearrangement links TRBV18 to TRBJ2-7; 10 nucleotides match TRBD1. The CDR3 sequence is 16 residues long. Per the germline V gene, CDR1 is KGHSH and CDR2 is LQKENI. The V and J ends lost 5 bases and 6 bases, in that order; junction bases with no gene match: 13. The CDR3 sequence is CASSVTRDRGWGEQYF. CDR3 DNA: TGTGCCAGCTCAGTCACAAGGGACAGGGGATGGGGCGAGCAGTACTTC.

In DNA form, the CDR3 reads TGTGCCAGCAGCTTAAATCCGGGACAGGGGGCCTCTGAAGCTTTCTTT. Amino acids: CASSLNPGQGASEAFF. This chain connects TRBV7-3 to TRBJ1-1; 12 nucleotides match TRBD1. Per germline, CDR1 SGHTA and CDR2 FQGTGA. J gave up 6 bases and V 1 base, and 6 bases lay outside the gene matches. This CDR3 has 16 residues. Looking up the rest from reference TRBV7-3 and TRBJ1-1 gives the full variable domain: GAGVSQTPSNKVTEKGKYVELRCDPISGHTALYWYRQSLGQGPEFLIYFQGTGAADDSGLPNDRFFAVRPEGSVSTLKIQRTERGDSAVYLCASSLNPGQGASEAFFGQGTRLTVV.

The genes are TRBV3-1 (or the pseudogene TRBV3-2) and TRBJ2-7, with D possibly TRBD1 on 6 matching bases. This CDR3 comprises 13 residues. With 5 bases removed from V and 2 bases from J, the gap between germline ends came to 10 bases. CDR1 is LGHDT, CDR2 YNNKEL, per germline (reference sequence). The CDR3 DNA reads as TGTGCCAGCAGCTACCAGGGGCCCTACGAGCAGTACTTC. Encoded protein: CASSYQGPYEQYF.